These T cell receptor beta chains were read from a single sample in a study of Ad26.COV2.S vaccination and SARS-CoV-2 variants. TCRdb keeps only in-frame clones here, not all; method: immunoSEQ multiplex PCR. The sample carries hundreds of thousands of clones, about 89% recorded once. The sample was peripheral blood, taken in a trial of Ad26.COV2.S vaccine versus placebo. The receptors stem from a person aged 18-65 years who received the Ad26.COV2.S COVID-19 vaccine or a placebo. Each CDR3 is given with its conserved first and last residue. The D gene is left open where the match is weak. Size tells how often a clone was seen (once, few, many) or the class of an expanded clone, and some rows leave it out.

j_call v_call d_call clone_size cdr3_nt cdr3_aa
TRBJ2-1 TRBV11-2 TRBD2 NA TGTGCCAGCAGCTTTCTGGCGGGGGGGCCAGGTGAGCAGTTCTTC CASSFLAGGPGEQFF
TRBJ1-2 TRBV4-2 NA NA TGTGCCAGCAGCCAAGAAGACTCAGGGAGTTATGGCTACACCTTC CASSQEDSGSYGYTF
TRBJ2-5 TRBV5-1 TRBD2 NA TGCGCCAGCAGCTTAGCCGGGACTACACCGGAGACCCAGTACTTC CASSLAGTTPETQYF
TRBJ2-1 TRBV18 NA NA TGTGCCAGCTCACCACCGTCTAGTAATGAGCAGTTCTTC CASSPPSSNEQFF
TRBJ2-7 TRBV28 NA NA TGTGCCAGCACCACGGACGGGCGGTACGAGCAGTACTTC CASTTDGRYEQYF
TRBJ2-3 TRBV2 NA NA TGTGCCAGCAGTTATATTCAGGTCCCGCCGCAGTATTTT CASSYIQVPPQYF
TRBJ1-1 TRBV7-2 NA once TGTGCCAGCAGCTTAGTAGGCAGCTCCACTGAAGCTTTCTTT CASSLVGSSTEAFF
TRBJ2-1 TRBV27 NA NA TGTGCCAGCAGAACCGGGAACAATGAGCAGTTCTTC CASRTGNNEQFF
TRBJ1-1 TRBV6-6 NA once TGTGCCAGCAGTTACATCGATCCACAGCTGAACACTGAAGCTTTCTTT CASSYIDPQLNTEAFF
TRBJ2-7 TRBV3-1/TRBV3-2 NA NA TGTGCCAGCAGCCAAGACAGGGGCGACCCCTACGAGCAGTACTTC CASSQDRGDPYEQYF
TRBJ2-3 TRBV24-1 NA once TGTGCCACCAGTGGTCCAGGGGTGCACACAGGAGATACGCAGTATTTT CATSGPGVHTGDTQYF
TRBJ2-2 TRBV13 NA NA TGTGCCAGCAGTCCAGTGGGCGTTTCCGGGGAGCTGTTTTTT CASSPVGVSGELFF
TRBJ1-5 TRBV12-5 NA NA TGTGCTAGTGGTTTTGGGAATCAGCCCCAGCATTTT CASGFGNQPQHF
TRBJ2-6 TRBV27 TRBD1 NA TGTGCCAGCATCACCCCCCAGGGGGCGTTCTCTGGGGCCAACGTCCTGACTTTC CASITPQGAFSGANVLTF
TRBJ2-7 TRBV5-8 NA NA TGTGCCAGCAGCCGAGCATATTCCGCGGCCCCTTACTTC CASSRAYSAAPYF
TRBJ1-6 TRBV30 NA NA TGTGCCTGGAGGGGATTTAATTCACCCCTCCACTTT CAWRGFNSPLHF
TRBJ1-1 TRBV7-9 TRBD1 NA TGTGCCAGCAGCAACTGGGGGGACAGGGGTGCTGAAGCTTTCTTT CASSNWGDRGAEAFF
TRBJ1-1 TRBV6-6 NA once TGTGCCAGCAATACCCCCTTTGGTACAGGGAACACTGAAGCTTTCTTT CASNTPFGTGNTEAFF